This T cell receptor beta chain was found in a study of blood T cell repertoires in COVID-19. V lost 0 bases and J 2 bases, leaving 12 bases between the germline ends. Germline CDR1 SGHRS, CDR2 YFSETQ. This CDR3 spans 15 amino acids. TCRdb keeps only in-frame clones here, not all; method: immunoSEQ multiplex PCR. The table includes about 250,000 clones, approximately 90% detected once. The TCR sequence derives from a man aged 18 to 29 with active or convalescent COVID-19. Input material: peripheral blood. The genes are TRBV5-1 and TRBJ2-7; no firm D call. The DNA for the CDR3 is TGCGCCAGCAGCTTGGCTGAGGTTCCGACCTACGAGCAGTACTTC. Translating it yields CASSLAEVPTYEQYF.